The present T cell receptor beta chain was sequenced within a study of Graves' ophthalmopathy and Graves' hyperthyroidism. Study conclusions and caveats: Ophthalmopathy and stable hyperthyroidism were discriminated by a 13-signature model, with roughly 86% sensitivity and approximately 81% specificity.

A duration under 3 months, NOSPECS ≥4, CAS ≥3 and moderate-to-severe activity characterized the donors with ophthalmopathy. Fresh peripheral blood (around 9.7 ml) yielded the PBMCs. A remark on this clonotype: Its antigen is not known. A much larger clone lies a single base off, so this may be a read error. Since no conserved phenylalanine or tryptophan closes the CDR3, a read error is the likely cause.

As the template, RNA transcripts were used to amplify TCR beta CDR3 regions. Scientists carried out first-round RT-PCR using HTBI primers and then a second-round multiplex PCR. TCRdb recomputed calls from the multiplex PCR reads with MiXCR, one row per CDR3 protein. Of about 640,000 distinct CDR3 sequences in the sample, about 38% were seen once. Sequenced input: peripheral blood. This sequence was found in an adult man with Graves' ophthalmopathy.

Written as DNA, the CDR3 is TGCAGCGTTGATATCCTGAACACCGGGGAGCTGTTTTCT. The encoded protein is CSVDILNTGELFS. This rearrangement joins TRBV29-1 to TRBJ2-2; D gene ambiguous. The CDR3 is 13 residues long. The V end was cut by 3 bases, the J end by 1 base, with 6 bases between. Germline loops: CDR1 SQVTM, CDR2 ANQGSEA.